The sequence of this T cell receptor (beta chain) was determined in a study of human CD8 memory T cell subsets. Per germline, CDR1 MNHEY and CDR2 SVGAGI. The length of the CDR3 is 15 residues. Researchers made TCR beta libraries via UMI-labeled 5' RACE. TCRdb reprocessed the 5' RACE reads and reports one entry per CDR3 protein, with no DNA. Here the sample table reports 6,500 to 9,000 distinct CDR3 sequences. General study findings and limits: Beta chains of the T cell receptor were the only chains the study sequenced.

Concerning this clonotype itself: Its matching antigen is unknown.

The RNA's source was duplicate vials of around 150,000 sorted CD8+ T cells per subset. The sample comprised CD8+ T cells from PBMCs. The TCR sequence derives from a human donor in good health. V and J are TRBV6-5 and TRBJ1-1; the TRBD1 assignment by TCRdb is unverifiable without DNA. The CDR3 here is CASRKRSGGNTEAFF.